These 32 T cell receptor beta chains came from one sample sequenced in a study of T-cell memory formation after mild COVID-19. TCRdb reanalysed the 5' RACE reads using MiXCR and keeps one entry per CDR3 protein. The profile shows about 340,000 distinct CDR3 sequences, roughly 19% of them singletons. The sample was PBMCs or a T cell subset sorted from them (not recorded which). The source is a man aged 18 to 29 who had mild COVID-19 (a few samples of this study predate the infection). Cell type and time point are not known.

The genes are TRBV27 and TRBJ1-2; TRBD1 is a possible D gene (6 bases). Germline V gene data show CDR1 as MNHEY and CDR2 as SMNVEV (reference sequence). CDR3 size: 13 residues. V was clipped by 5 bases and J by 8 bases, with 15 bases between them. CDR3 protein: CASSRGDASGYTF. CDR3 nucleotides: TGTGCCAGCAGTAGGGGGGACGCGTCCGGCTACACCTTC.

This clonotype was found a few times. The chain is built from TRBV6-5 and TRBJ2-1; possibly TRBD1 for D (6 bases). Trimming removed 5 bases from V and 0 bases from J, with 17 bases in between. Per the germline V gene, CDR1 is MNHEY and CDR2 is SVGAGI. The CDR3 sequence is 17 residues long. The CDR3 coding sequence is TGTGCCAGCAGTCCGTACCGACAGGCCTCCTCCTACAATGAGCAGTTCTTC. This gives the protein CASSPYRQASSYNEQFF.

This clonotype has ten or more counts. The V gene is TRBV12-3 or TRBV12-4, the J gene TRBJ2-7; the match to TRBD2 covers 14 bases. CDR3 size: 17 residues. The V gene end was trimmed by 6 bases and the J gene end by 0 bases; junction bases not matched to a gene: 7. CDR3 amino acids: CASSLGLAGGSSYEQYF. The CDR3 DNA sequence: TGTGCCAGCAGCCTCGGACTAGCGGGGGGTAGCTCCTACGAGCAGTACTTC.

The sample holds many counts of this clonotype. The chain carries TRBV3-1 and TRBJ1-1; D gene unclear. CDR1 LGHDT and CDR2 YNNKEL come from the germline V gene (reference sequence). CDR3 length: 16 residues. V dropped 1 base and J dropped 0 bases, with 12 bases sitting between them. This chain's CDR3 is CASSQGLERMNTEAFF. CDR3 nucleotide sequence: TGTGCCAGCAGCCAAGGTTTGGAGCGAATGAACACTGAAGCTTTCTTT.

CDR3 protein: CASSIDRGRSYGYTF. In DNA form, the CDR3 reads TGTGCCAGTAGTATCGACAGGGGACGAAGCTATGGCTACACCTTC. The gene calls are TRBV19 and TRBJ1-2; 8 bases are a match to TRBD1. The ends lost 3 bases at V and 4 bases at J; junction bases unmatched: 7. Looked up from germline, CDR1 is LNHDA and CDR2 is SQIVND (reference sequence). The CDR3 covers 15 residues. Combining the CDR3 with reference TRBV19 and TRBJ1-2 gives the whole variable domain DGGITQSPKYLFRKEGQNVTLSCEQNLNHDAMYWYRQDPGQGLRLIYYSQIVNDFQKGDIAEGYSVSREKKESFPLTVTSAQKNPTAFYLCASSIDRGRSYGYTFGSGTRLTVV.

This clonotype appeared a few times. The gene calls are TRBV4-3 and TRBJ2-3; tentatively, D is TRBD1 (5 bases). Trimming cost V 1 base and J 1 base, with 6 bases left between them. Germline V gene lookup returns CDR1 LGHNA and CDR2 YSLEER. The CDR3 is 14 amino acids. The CDR3 DNA reads as TGCGCCAGCAGCCAAGCACAGGGCACAGATACGCAGTATTTT. Encoded protein: CASSQAQGTDTQYF.

The J gene is TRBJ1-5, the V gene TRBV30; D is undetermined. Germline CDR1 is GTSNPN and CDR2 is SVGIG (reference sequence). Trimming took off 0 bases at V and 4 bases at J, with 4 bases between the two ends. The CDR3 runs 12 residues. CDR3 bases: TGTGCCTGGAGTGTAGATAATCAGCCCCAGCATTTT. Its translation: CAWSVDNQPQHF.

The chain joins TRBV6-6 to TRBJ1-2; 9 nucleotides agree with TRBD1. V was clipped by 6 bases and J by 3 bases; unmatched bases: 5. The V gene's germline CDR1 is MNHNY and CDR2 SVGAGI (reference sequence). CDR3 length: 14 amino acids. CDR3 sequence (DNA): TGTGCCAGCAGATGGACAGGGGCCGACTATGGCTACACCTTC. As protein: CASRWTGADYGYTF.

The chain employs TRBV7-9 and TRBJ2-5, with D possibly being TRBD1 (6 bases). This CDR3 has 14 residues. V was shortened by 6 bases and J by 2 bases, with 13 bases between the two germline ends. From germline, CDR1 is SEHNR and CDR2 FQNEAQ (reference sequence). CDR3 in amino acids: CASRGRGTQETQYF. CDR3 DNA: TGTGCCAGCAGGGGAAGGGGGACACAAGAGACCCAGTACTTC. The full variable domain, in which reference TRBV7-9 and TRBJ2-5 provide the parts outside the CDR3, is DTGVSQNPRHKITKRGQNVTFRCDPISEHNRLYWYRQTLGQGPEFLTYFQNEAQLEKSRLLSDRFSAERPKGSFSTLEIQRTEQGDSAMYLCASRGRGTQETQYFGPGTRLLVL.

At least ten counts were recorded for this clonotype. The chain recombines TRBV6-2 or TRBV6-3 with TRBJ2-3; D gene uncertain. Germline V gene data show CDR1 as MNHEY and CDR2 as SVGEGT. Trimming removed 5 bases at V and 6 bases at J, with 12 bases between. The CDR3 contains 13 residues. The DNA for the CDR3 is TGTGCCAGCAGTCTGCTAAGGGCGGATACGCAGTATTTT. Protein product: CASSLLRADTQYF.

This clonotype was observed a few times. The chain combines TRBV7-2 with TRBJ2-1; 9 nucleotides line up with TRBD2. This CDR3 comprises 15 residues. CDR1 is SGHTA, CDR2 FQGNSA, per germline. V lost 3 bases to trimming and J lost 7 bases; unmatched junction nucleotides: 7. The CDR3 here is CASSFAGGASNEQFF. The CDR3 DNA reads TGTGCCAGCAGCTTCGCGGGGGGGGCTTCGAATGAGCAGTTCTTC.

This clonotype came up a few times. The chain carries TRBV15 and TRBJ1-1; 7 nucleotides line up with TRBD1. The length of the CDR3 is 15 residues. J gave up 5 bases and V 3 bases, and 9 bases lay outside the gene matches. The V gene's germline CDR1 is LNHNV and CDR2 YYDKDF (reference sequence). The CDR3 protein is CATSSLLPRGTEAFF. The CDR3 nucleotides read TGTGCCACCAGCAGCCTCCTCCCCAGGGGGACTGAAGCTTTCTTT. The entire variable domain, with the rest obtained from reference TRBV15 and TRBJ1-1, is as follows: DAMVIQNPRYQVTQFGKPVTLSCSQTLNHNVMYWYQQKSSQAPKLLFHYYDKDFNNEADTPDNFQSRRPNTSFCFLDIRSPGLGDTAMYLCATSSLLPRGTEAFFGQGTRLTVV.

This clonotype was observed a few times. The genes are TRBV5-1 and TRBJ1-1, with 8 bases lining up with TRBD1. Germline values: CDR1 SGHRS, CDR2 YFSETQ. V trimming: 3 bases; J trimming: 2 bases; junction bases outside the gene matches: 6. The CDR3 runs 15 residues. CDR3 loop: CASSSVTGENTEAFF. For the CDR3, the DNA is TGCGCCAGCAGCTCAGTGACAGGGGAAAACACTGAAGCTTTCTTT. The full variable domain, its missing parts supplied by reference TRBV5-1 and TRBJ1-1, is KAGVTQTPRYLIKTRGQQVTLSCSPISGHRSVSWYQQTPGQGLQFLFEYFSETQRNKGNFPGRFSGRQFSNSRSEMNVSTLELGDSALYLCASSSVTGENTEAFFGQGTRLTVV.

CDR3 nucleotide sequence: TGTGCCTGGTCCCCGGGGGCCTATGGCTACACCTTC. Its translation: CAWSPGAYGYTF. The genes are TRBV30 and TRBJ1-2; possible D gene TRBD1, 6 bases. V was trimmed by 5 bases and J by 4 bases, leaving 11 bases between them. The CDR3 consists of 12 residues. CDR1 and CDR2 from the germline V gene are GTSNPN and SVGIG (reference sequence).

The chain employs TRBV9 and TRBJ2-3, with D possibly matching TRBD2 (6 bases). From germline, CDR1 is SGDLS and CDR2 YYNGEE. CDR3 length: 14 residues. V dropped 0 bases and J dropped 5 bases, with 10 bases sitting between them. For the CDR3, the DNA is TGTGCCAGCAGCGTAGCACCGGGGGAAGATACGCAGTATTTT. This sequence encodes CASSVAPGEDTQYF.

This chain links TRBV20-1 with TRBJ2-2; 8 nucleotides align to TRBD2. V dropped 4 bases and J dropped 7; count of bases not matched to a gene: 8. This CDR3 contains 14 residues. From germline, CDR1 is DFQATT and CDR2 SNEGSKA (reference sequence). The CDR3 is CSATSGGADGELFF. DNA for the CDR3: TGCAGTGCTACCTCGGGGGGGGCCGACGGGGAGCTGTTTTTT.

This clonotype occurred a few times. The CDR3 spells CASIRDSVGETQYF. CDR3 coding DNA: TGTGCCAGCATACGGGACAGTGTGGGTGAGACCCAGTACTTC. The gene calls are TRBV2 and TRBJ2-5, with 7 bases fitting TRBD1. Germline assignment: CDR1 SNHLY and CDR2 FYNNEI. The V and J ends lost 7 bases and 5 bases, in that order; junction bases with no gene match: 10. This CDR3 has 14 residues.

V usage is TRBV27 and J usage is TRBJ2-7; D gene unclear. There are 15 residues in the CDR3. From germline, CDR1 is MNHEY and CDR2 SMNVEV (reference sequence). V lost 9 bases and J 0 bases, leaving 18 bases between the germline ends. The CDR3 DNA follows: TGTGCCAGTTCCCGCCAAGGCTGGTCCTCCTACGAGCAGTACTTC. Protein: CASSRQGWSSYEQYF.

The gene calls are TRBV20-1 and TRBJ2-7; no definite D call. CDR1 DFQATT and CDR2 SNEGSKA come from the germline V gene (reference sequence). V was clipped by 5 bases and J by 3 bases, with 11 bases between them. CDR3 size: 12 residues. CDR3 sequence: CSAAPQFYEQYV. CDR3 nucleotide sequence: TGCAGTGCTGCCCCCCAGTTCTACGAGCAGTACGTC.

This chain uses TRBV6-5 with TRBJ2-7; D is tentatively TRBD1 or TRBD2 (5 bases each). With 0 bases removed from V and 2 bases from J, the gap between germline ends came to 11 bases. The CDR3 contains 15 residues. Germline V gene data show CDR1 as MNHEY and CDR2 as SVGAGI. The CDR3 loop reads CASSYSSGSPYEQYF. DNA for the CDR3: TGTGCCAGCAGTTACTCTTCAGGGAGCCCCTACGAGCAGTACTTC.

This clonotype appeared a few times. The chain couples TRBV15 to TRBJ2-5, with 11 positions matching TRBD1. V lost 6 bases to trimming and J lost 5 bases; unmatched junction nucleotides: 14. Germline V gives CDR1 LNHNV, CDR2 YYDKDF (reference sequence). The CDR3 totals 17 residues. CDR3: CATRDHWTGGHGETQYF. The DNA of the CDR3 is TGTGCCACCAGGGACCACTGGACAGGGGGCCATGGGGAGACCCAGTACTTC.

This clonotype was seen a few times. The chain links TRBV7-2 to TRBJ1-2; 12 nucleotides match TRBD1. Germline CDR1 SGHTA, CDR2 FQGNSA. The V segment lost 5 bases and the J segment 2 bases; nucleotides outside the gene matches: 6. The CDR3 has 16 residues. The CDR3 loop is CASSLGTGGSNYGYTF. The DNA of the CDR3 is TGTGCCAGCAGCCTCGGGACAGGGGGCTCCAACTATGGCTACACCTTC.

This chain uses TRBV18 with TRBJ1-2, with TRBD1 matching 7 bases. CDR1 and CDR2 from the germline V gene are KGHSH and LQKENI. The CDR3 length is 13 residues. J was trimmed by 4 bases and V by 4 bases; bases with no gene match: 3. For the CDR3, the DNA is TGTGCCAGCTCACGACAGGGTCTCTATGGCTACACCTTC. Translation gives CASSRQGLYGYTF.

This chain uses TRBV27 with TRBJ2-7; D possibly matches TRBD1 or TRBD2 (6 bases each). The CDR3 is made up of 14 amino acids. CDR1 is MNHEY and CDR2 is SMNVEV in the germline V gene (reference sequence). Between the trimmed V and J ends, which lost 0 bases and 5 bases, there was a span of 11 bases. The CDR3 here is CASSLSPGAHEQYF. CDR3 nucleotide sequence: TGTGCCAGCAGTTTATCACCGGGGGCCCACGAGCAGTACTTC.

The chain recombines TRBV28 with TRBJ2-5, with no clear D. Germline V CDR1 and CDR2: MDHEN, SYDVKM. V was trimmed by 3 bases and J by 5 bases, leaving 10 bases between them. The CDR3 covers 13 residues. In DNA, the CDR3 is TGTGCCAGCAGTTTGAATAGGCGGGAGACCCAGTACTTC. The encoded protein is CASSLNRRETQYF. Drawing the rest from reference TRBV28 and TRBJ2-5, the complete variable domain is DVKVTQSSRYLVKRTGEKVFLECVQDMDHENMFWYRQDPGLGLRLIYFSYDVKMKEKGDIPEGYSVSREKKERFSLILESASTNQTSMYLCASSLNRRETQYFGPGTRLLVL.

The V and J genes are TRBV3-2 and TRBJ2-5. TRBV3-2 counts as a pseudogene. This CDR3 comprises 13 residues. The CDR3: CASSHETQETQYF. The CDR3, as DNA: TGTGCCAGCAGCCACGAGACCCAAGAGACCCAGTACTTC.

This clonotype was counted between two and nine times. For the CDR3, the DNA is TGCGCCAGCAGCTTGGAAAATCAGAAGCCTTTCTTT. Protein product: CASSLENQKPFF. This chain links TRBV5-1 with TRBJ1-1; no firm D call. Germline lookup yields CDR1 SGHRS and CDR2 YFSETQ. V shed 0 bases and J shed 12 bases, with 12 bases lying between them. This CDR3 region has 12 residues. Combining the CDR3 with reference TRBV5-1 and TRBJ1-1 gives the whole variable domain KAGVTQTPRYLIKTRGQQVTLSCSPISGHRSVSWYQQTPGQGLQFLFEYFSETQRNKGNFPGRFSGRQFSNSRSEMNVSTLELGDSALYLCASSLENQKPFFGQGTRLTVV.

This clonotype has just a few counts. This chain uses TRBV30 with TRBJ1-2; unclear D gene. The germline V gene encodes CDR1 GTSNPN and CDR2 SVGIG (reference sequence). CDR3 size: 13 residues. V was clipped by 4 bases and J by 8 bases, with 17 bases between them. This CDR3 is CAWNLGGGRGYTF. The DNA of the CDR3 is TGTGCCTGGAACCTCGGAGGTGGGAGAGGCTACACCTTC.

This clonotype turned up a few times. This sequence joins TRBV20-1 and TRBJ1-5; 8 bases agree with TRBD1. Germline V lookup: CDR1 DFQATT, CDR2 SNEGSKA (reference sequence). This CDR3 has 12 amino acids. After removal of 5 bases from V and 6 bases from J, the junction contained 3 bases not matched to a gene. CDR3 amino acids: CSAADRAQPQHF. The CDR3 DNA reads TGCAGTGCTGCGGACAGGGCTCAGCCCCAGCATTTT.

The chain joins TRBV4-3 to TRBJ2-2, with D hard to call. CDR3 length equals 16 residues. Germline values: CDR1 LGHNA, CDR2 YSLEER. V was cut by 0 bases and J by 5 bases, with 13 bases left in between. CDR3 protein: CASSQDLGRLTGELFF. The CDR3 nucleotides read TGCGCCAGCAGCCAAGATCTTGGCAGGCTGACCGGGGAGCTGTTTTTT.

The J gene is TRBJ2-7, the V gene TRBV6-5; perhaps TRBD1 as D (6 bases). CDR1 MNHEY and CDR2 SVGAGI come from the germline V gene. CDR3 size: 14 residues. The V end lost 6 bases, the J end lost 3 bases, and 15 bases lay between the germline ends. CDR3 amino acids: CASSPGTWRYEQYF. In nucleotides, the CDR3 is TGTGCCAGCAGCCCCGGGACATGGCGCTACGAGCAGTACTTC.

V gene TRBV28 combines with J gene TRBJ2-7, with TRBD1 identical over 9 bases. The ends lost 10 bases at V and 6 bases at J; junction bases unmatched: 7. The V gene's germline CDR1 is MDHEN and CDR2 SYDVKM. This CDR3 comprises 12 residues. CDR3 nucleotides: TGTGCCACCTATGGGACAGGGAGCGAGCAGTACGTC. It yields the protein CATYGTGSEQYV.